This passage covers 6 T cell receptor beta chains from one sample sequenced in a study of T cell responses to AZD1222 COVID-19 vaccine. The table came from immunoSEQ multiplex PCR; TCRdb's copy has only in-frame clones and leaves some out. The sample lists approximately 110,000 clones; about 90% were seen once. Sequencing was performed on peripheral blood, taken on day 0 of AZD1222 vaccination. The receptor source for this set is an adult in good health.

The chain links TRBV6-2 or TRBV6-3 to TRBJ1-2; 7 bases are shared with TRBD1. CDR3 length equals 12 residues. Unmatched junction bases numbered 4, after V lost 4 bases and J lost 8 bases. Germline V CDR1 and CDR2: MNHEY, SVGEGT. The CDR3 DNA is TGTGCCAGCAGTTCAAGGGGGCCCGGCTACACCTTC. The encoded protein is CASSSRGPGYTF.

The CDR3 spells CASSLPGTIGNTIYF. As DNA, the CDR3 is TGTGCCAGCAGCTTACCCGGGACAATAGGAAACACCATATATTTT. The chain couples TRBV7-2 to TRBJ1-3, with D possibly matching TRBD1 (6 bases). Germline V gene sequence: CDR1 SGHTA, CDR2 FQGNSA. The ends were cut back, 2 bases at V and 4 bases at J, with 12 bases in the middle. The CDR3 sequence is 15 residues long.

On this clone: The identical CDR3 is also encoded by other nucleotide sequences in the sample. The chain carries TRBV9 and TRBJ2-7; D may be TRBD1 or TRBD2 (6 bases each). Per the germline V gene, CDR1 is SGDLS and CDR2 is YYNGEE. This CDR3 contains 14 residues. Trimming stripped 5 bases from V and 4 bases from J, with 16 bases between. As DNA, the CDR3 is TGTGCCAGCAGTCCGAGGGGGGTCGGGTACGAGCAGTACTTC. This encodes CASSPRGVGYEQYF.

This chain joins TRBV25-1 and TRBJ2-7; 9 bases match TRBD1. The CDR3 length is 17 residues. V shed 1 base and J 2 bases; nucleotides not matched to a gene: 9. The germline gives CDR1 MGHDK, CDR2 SYGVNS. Written as DNA, the CDR3 is TGTGCCAGCAGTGAATTCAGTGGACAGGGGAAGCCCTACGAGCAGTACTTC. It is translated as CASSEFSGQGKPYEQYF.

This clone was counted once. The chain carries TRBV6-5 and TRBJ2-2, with D perhaps matching TRBD2 (6 bases). The CDR3 covers 15 residues. Trimming removed 8 bases at V and 4 bases at J, with 17 bases between. Germline lookup yields CDR1 MNHEY and CDR2 SVGAGI. The DNA for the CDR3 is TGTGCCAGCGGGAAGACGGGACTTCTCACCGGGGAGCTGTTTTTT. Its protein is CASGKTGLLTGELFF.

The rearrangement links TRBV7-2 to TRBJ1-5; 7 nucleotides match TRBD1. The CDR3 runs 13 residues. After removal of 6 bases from V and 5 bases from J, the junction contained 4 bases not matched to a gene. Germline CDR1 SGHTA, CDR2 FQGNSA. CDR3 loop: CASSGDRDQPQHF. The CDR3 region has the DNA TGTGCCAGCAGTGGCGACAGGGATCAGCCCCAGCATTTT.